Shown below are 14 T cell receptor beta chains from a single sample sequenced in a study of T cell responses to AZD1222 COVID-19 vaccine. Repertoires were generated with immunoSEQ multiplex PCR, while TCRdb's copy carries only in-frame clones and drops some. The sample includes about 180,000 clones, 85% to 90% of them seen just once. This specimen was peripheral blood, taken on day 0 of AZD1222 vaccination. These receptor sequences come from an adult in good health.

The V gene is TRBV9, the J gene TRBJ2-2; D is undetermined. This CDR3 is 12 amino acids long. Germline V gene sequence: CDR1 SGDLS, CDR2 YYNGEE. Trimming removed 4 bases at V and 6 bases at J, with 7 bases between. The CDR3 sequence is CASSPNAGELFF. The DNA for the CDR3 is TGTGCCAGCAGCCCAAACGCCGGGGAGCTGTTTTTT.

The chain has TRBV28 and TRBJ2-5, with 8 bases lining up with TRBD2. Losses at the gene ends were 5 bases for V and 4 bases for J; bases not matched to a gene: 15. Germline V CDR1 and CDR2: MDHEN, SYDVKM. The CDR3 runs to 17 residues. The CDR3 region is CASSATPGTSFGETQYF. CDR3 coding DNA: TGTGCCAGCAGTGCCACACCTGGGACTAGTTTTGGAGAGACCCAGTACTTC.

The chain is built from TRBV7-8 and TRBJ2-5; D is unresolved. The V gene lost 5 bases and the J gene lost 7 bases, with 14 bases spanning the gap. The germline V gene has CDR1 SGHVS and CDR2 FQNEAQ. The CDR3 extends over 13 amino acids. In DNA, the CDR3 is TGTGCCAGCAGCGCCACTGGCGTGGGGACCCAGTACTTC. Its translation is CASSATGVGTQYF.

The rearrangement links TRBV7-9 to TRBJ2-1; D could derive from TRBD1 or TRBD2 (6 bases each). The CDR3 is 18 amino acids. Per the germline V gene, CDR1 is SEHNR and CDR2 is FQNEAQ (reference sequence). Trimming left V 5 bases short and J 8 bases short, with 28 bases between. The CDR3 DNA reads TGTGCCAGCAGCGCCGCTCCTTTATGGGGGGCACCTTCGGATGAGCAGTTCTTC. This sequence encodes CASSAAPLWGAPSDEQFF.

This clone was picked up one time. The chain recombines TRBV28 with TRBJ1-2; possibly TRBD1 for D (5 bases). The CDR3 totals 13 residues. The germline V gene encodes CDR1 MDHEN and CDR2 SYDVKM. V lost 5 bases and J 8 bases, leaving 15 bases between the germline ends. The CDR3 DNA reads as TGTGCCAGCAGTAGTGGTCGCGGGGCCGGCTACACCTTC. As protein: CASSSGRGAGYTF.

The chain has TRBV30 and TRBJ1-3, with D unresolved. In germline, CDR1 is GTSNPN, CDR2 SVGIG (reference sequence). V was pared by 7 bases and J by 0 bases, with 7 bases between. This CDR3 region has 12 residues. The CDR3 spells CAYAPSGNTIYF. CDR3 nucleotides: TGTGCCTACGCCCCCTCTGGAAACACCATATATTTT.

This clone was counted a single time. The rearrangement links TRBV28 to TRBJ2-7, with D perhaps matching TRBD2 (6 bases). This CDR3 is 14 amino acids long. The germline gives CDR1 MDHEN, CDR2 SYDVKM. Trimming stripped 4 bases from V and 4 bases from J, with 14 bases between. CDR3 in DNA: TGTGCCAGCAGTTATGGGGGGAGAACTTACGAGCAGTACTTC. Its translation: CASSYGGRTYEQYF.

The rearrangement uses TRBV7-9 and TRBJ1-2; no reliable D call. This CDR3 has 14 amino acids. The germline V gene encodes CDR1 SEHNR and CDR2 FQNEAQ (reference sequence). The V end lost 0 bases, the J end lost 6 bases, and 11 bases lay between the germline ends. The CDR3 spells CASSLAAGRDGYTF. Here the CDR3 DNA reads TGTGCCAGCAGCTTAGCGGCGGGGAGAGATGGCTACACCTTC.

V is TRBV4-1 and J is TRBJ1-1; D not certain. The germline gives CDR1 MGHRA, CDR2 YSYEKL. This CDR3 has 13 residues. V shed 3 bases and J shed 4 bases, with 9 bases lying between them. The DNA of the CDR3 is TGCGCCAGCAGCCAGGGATTGGGCACTGAAGCTTTCTTT. Translating gives CASSQGLGTEAFF.

This clone was detected a few times. The chain employs TRBV10-3 and TRBJ1-6; tentative D call: TRBD1 (6 bases). V was shortened by 7 bases and J by 7 bases, with 11 bases between the two germline ends. There are 13 residues in the CDR3. Germline V gene data show CDR1 as ENHRY and CDR2 as SYGVKD. CDR3 loop: CAITTGGNSPLHF. The CDR3 DNA reads as TGTGCCATCACTACTGGGGGCAATTCACCCCTCCACTTT.

The rearrangement uses TRBV6-2 or TRBV6-3 and TRBJ1-2, with TRBD1 as a possible D gene (6 bases). The CDR3 has 14 amino acids. Trimming left V 5 bases short and J 4 bases short, with 14 bases between. The germline gives CDR1 MNHEY, CDR2 SVGEGT. The CDR3 spells CASSVGGRIYGYTF. The CDR3 region has the DNA TGTGCCAGCAGTGTGGGGGGGCGAATCTATGGCTACACCTTC.

The chain couples TRBV11-2 to TRBJ2-7, with D uncertain. The CDR3 length is 13 residues. V was clipped by 5 bases and J by 2 bases, with 10 bases between them. Per germline, CDR1 SGHAT and CDR2 FQNNGV. This CDR3 reads CASSTTAAYEQYV. The CDR3 coding sequence is TGTGCCAGCAGCACCACGGCAGCCTACGAGCAGTACGTC.

The chain has TRBV6-1 and TRBJ2-1, with D possibly matching TRBD2 (6 bases). The CDR3 totals 13 residues. Germline V lookup: CDR1 MNHNS, CDR2 SASEGT. Between the trimmed V and J ends, which lost 3 bases and 8 bases, there was a span of 11 bases. CDR3 bases: TGTGCCAGCAGTGAGAGGGCGGGATATGAGCAGTTCTTC. It encodes CASSERAGYEQFF.

The genes are TRBV11-2 and TRBJ1-1; D not certain. V lost 1 base and J lost 1, with 10 bases in between. The CDR3 length is 15 residues. Germline CDR1 SGHAT, CDR2 FQNNGV. CDR3 sequence reads: CASSLGRSGNTEAFF. The DNA for the CDR3 is TGTGCCAGCAGCTTAGGAAGGTCGGGGAACACTGAAGCTTTCTTT.